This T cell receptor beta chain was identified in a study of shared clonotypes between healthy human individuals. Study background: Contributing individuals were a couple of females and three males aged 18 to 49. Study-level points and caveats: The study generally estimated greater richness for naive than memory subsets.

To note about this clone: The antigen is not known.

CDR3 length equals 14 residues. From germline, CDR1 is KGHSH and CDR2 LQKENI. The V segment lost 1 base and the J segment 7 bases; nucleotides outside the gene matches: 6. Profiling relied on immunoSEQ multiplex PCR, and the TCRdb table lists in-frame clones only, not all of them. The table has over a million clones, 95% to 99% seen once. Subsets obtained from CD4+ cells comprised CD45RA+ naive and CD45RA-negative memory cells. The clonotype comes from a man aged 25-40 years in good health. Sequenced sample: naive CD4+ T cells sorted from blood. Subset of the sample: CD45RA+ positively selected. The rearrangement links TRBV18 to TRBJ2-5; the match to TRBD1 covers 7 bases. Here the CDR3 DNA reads TGTGCCAGCTCACCACAAACAGGGGAAGGGACCCAGTACTTC. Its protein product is CASSPQTGEGTQYF. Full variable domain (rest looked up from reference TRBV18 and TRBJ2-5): NAGVMQNPRHLVRRRGQEARLRCSPMKGHSHVYWYRQLPEEGLKFMVYLQKENIIDESGMPKERFSAEFPKEGPSILRIQQVVRGDSAAYFCASSPQTGEGTQYFGPGTRLLVL.